This T cell receptor beta chain was captured by sequencing in a study of cytomegalovirus exposure and HLA in healthy donors. 60 Vbeta and 13 Jbeta primers were used in PCR. This table comes from immunoSEQ multiplex PCR, and its TCRdb copy is limited to in-frame clones, with some not included. This table holds some 180,000 clones, around 80% found once. Study-wide results and limits: The likely origin of a cluster of highly shared sequence variants was a sequencing artifact.

V was clipped by 1 base and J by 1 base; unmatched bases: 8. The CDR3 length is 18 residues. This clone turned up a few times. Its antigen is undetermined. Sequencing was performed on PBMCs. This rearrangement joins TRBV5-3 to TRBJ2-4, with 10 bases that match TRBD2. TRBV5-3 is given ORF status, its function remaining uncertain. The sequence was obtained from a man aged 18-30 years in good health and CMV-seronegative. The DNA for the CDR3 is TGTGCCAGAAGCTTGCTAGCGGGAGTACCAGTGGCCAAAAACATTCAGTACTTC. This gives the protein CARSLLAGVPVAKNIQYF.